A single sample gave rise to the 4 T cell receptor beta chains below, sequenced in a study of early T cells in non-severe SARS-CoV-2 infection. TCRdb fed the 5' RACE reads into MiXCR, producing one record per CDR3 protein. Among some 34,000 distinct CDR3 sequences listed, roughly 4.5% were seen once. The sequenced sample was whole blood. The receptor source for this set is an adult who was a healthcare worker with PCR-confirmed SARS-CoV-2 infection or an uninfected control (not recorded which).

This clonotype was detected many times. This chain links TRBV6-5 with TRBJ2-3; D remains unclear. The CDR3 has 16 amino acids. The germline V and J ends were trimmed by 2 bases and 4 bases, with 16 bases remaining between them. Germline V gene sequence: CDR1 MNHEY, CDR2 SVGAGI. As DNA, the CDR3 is TGTGCCAGCAGTTACAGGCGGATGGTCCCACCAGATACGCAGTATTTT. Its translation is CASSYRRMVPPDTQYF.

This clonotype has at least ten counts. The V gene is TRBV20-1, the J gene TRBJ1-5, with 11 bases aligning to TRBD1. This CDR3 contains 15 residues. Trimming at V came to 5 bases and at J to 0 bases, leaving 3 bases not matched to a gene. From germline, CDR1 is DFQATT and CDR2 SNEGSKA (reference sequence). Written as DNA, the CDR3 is TGCAGTGCTTCGGACAGGGGGCTTAGCAATCAGCCCCAGCATTTT. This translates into CSASDRGLSNQPQHF.

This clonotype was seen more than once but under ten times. CDR3 in DNA: TGTGCCAGCAGCCAAGGGACAGGGGGCACAGATACGCAGTATTTT. It yields the protein CASSQGTGGTDTQYF. J is TRBJ2-3 and V is TRBV3-1; 9 bases are a match to TRBD1. Germline lookup yields CDR1 LGHDT and CDR2 YNNKEL (reference sequence). Losses at the gene ends were 1 base for V and 1 base for J; bases not matched to a gene: 0. The CDR3 consists of 15 residues.

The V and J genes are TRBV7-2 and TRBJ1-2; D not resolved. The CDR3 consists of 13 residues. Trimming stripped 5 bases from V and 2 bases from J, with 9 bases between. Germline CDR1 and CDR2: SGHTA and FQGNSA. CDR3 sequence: CASSQAVNYGYTF. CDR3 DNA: TGTGCCAGCAGCCAGGCCGTCAACTATGGCTACACCTTC.